This T cell receptor beta chain comes out of a study of molecular identifiers for immune sequencing clone quantification. CDR1 and CDR2 (germline): SGHAT, FQNNGV. Trimming shortened V by 5 bases and J by 4 bases, and 15 bases separated the two germline ends. This CDR3 is 15 amino acids long. This clonotype was seen ten or more times. Antigen specificity is unknown. Findings of the study overall: Clones carrying above 20 RNA copies accounted for over 98% of effector molecules, under 1% in naive cells. Single-cell amounts of spiked Jurkat TCR RNA were reportedly detectable among approximately 1 million naive cells.

As CD8+CD4-CCR7+CD45RA+ cells, naive CD8 T cells were sorted. In TCRdb, the PCR reads were re-called with MiXCR into one record per CDR3 protein. The sample contains about 630,000 distinct CDR3 sequences, 25% of which appear only once. The TCR comes from a human donor in good health. Some libraries in this study had Jurkat cell RNA spiked in. The chain uses TRBV11-2 and TRBJ2-1, with a weak D call TRBD1 (6 bases). What was sequenced was naive CD8+ T cells from blood, with Jurkat cell RNA spiked in. Subset meaning: FACS-sorted CD8+CD4-CCR7+CD45RA+ naive T cells. CDR3 coding DNA: TGTGCCAGCAGCCCCGGACAGTACCGTTACAATGAGCAGTTCTTC. Its translation is CASSPGQYRYNEQFF. The full variable domain, completed using reference TRBV11-2 and TRBJ2-1, is EAGVAQSPRYKIIEKRQSVAFWCNPISGHATLYWYQQILGQGPKLLIQFQNNGVVDDSQLPKDRFSAERLKGVDSTLKIQPAKLEDSAVYLCASSPGQYRYNEQFFGPGTRLTVL.